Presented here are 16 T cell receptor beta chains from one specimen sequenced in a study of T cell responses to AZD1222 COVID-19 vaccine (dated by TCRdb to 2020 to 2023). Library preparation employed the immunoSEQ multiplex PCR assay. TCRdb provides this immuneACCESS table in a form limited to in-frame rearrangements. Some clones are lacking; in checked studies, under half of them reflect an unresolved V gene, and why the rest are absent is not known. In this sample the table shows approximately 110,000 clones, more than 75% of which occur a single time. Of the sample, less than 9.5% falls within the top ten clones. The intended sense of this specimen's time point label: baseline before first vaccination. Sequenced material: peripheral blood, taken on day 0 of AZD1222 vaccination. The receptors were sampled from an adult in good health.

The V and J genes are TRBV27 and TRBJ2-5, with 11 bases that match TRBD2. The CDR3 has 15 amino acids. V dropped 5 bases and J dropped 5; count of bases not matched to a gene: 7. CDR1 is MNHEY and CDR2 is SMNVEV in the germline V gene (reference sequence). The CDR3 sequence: CASSQTSGILETQYF. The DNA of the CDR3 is TGTGCCAGCAGTCAGACTAGCGGGATATTGGAGACCCAGTACTTC.

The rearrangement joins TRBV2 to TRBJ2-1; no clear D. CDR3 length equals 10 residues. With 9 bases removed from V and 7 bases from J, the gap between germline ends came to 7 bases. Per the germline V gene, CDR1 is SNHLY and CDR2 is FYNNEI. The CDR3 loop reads CASHLNEQFF. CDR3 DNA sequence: TGTGCCAGTCACCTAAATGAGCAGTTCTTC. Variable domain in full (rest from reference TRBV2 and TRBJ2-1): EPEVTQTPSHQVTQMGQEVILRCVPISNHLYFYWYRQILGQKVEFLVSFYNNEISEKSEIFDDQFSVERPDGSNFTLKIRSTKLEDSAMYFCASHLNEQFFGPGTRLTVL.

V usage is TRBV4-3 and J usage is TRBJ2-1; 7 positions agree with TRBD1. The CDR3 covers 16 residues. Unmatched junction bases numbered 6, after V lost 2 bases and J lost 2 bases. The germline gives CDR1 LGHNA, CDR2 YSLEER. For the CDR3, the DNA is TGCGCCAGCAGCCAATCGGAAGGGGGCGCCTACAATGAGCAGTTCTTC. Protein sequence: CASSQSEGGAYNEQFF.

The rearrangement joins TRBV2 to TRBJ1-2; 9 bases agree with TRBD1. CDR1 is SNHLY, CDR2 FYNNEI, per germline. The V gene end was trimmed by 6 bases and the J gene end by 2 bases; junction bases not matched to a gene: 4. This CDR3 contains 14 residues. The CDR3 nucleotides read TGTGCCAGCAGACCAGGGACAGGGAACTATGGCTACACCTTC. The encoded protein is CASRPGTGNYGYTF.

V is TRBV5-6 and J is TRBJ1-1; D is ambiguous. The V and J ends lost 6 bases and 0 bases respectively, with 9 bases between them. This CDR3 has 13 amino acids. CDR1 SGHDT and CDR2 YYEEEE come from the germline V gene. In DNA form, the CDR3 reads TGTGCCAGCAATACAATCATGAACACTGAAGCTTTCTTT. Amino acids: CASNTIMNTEAFF.

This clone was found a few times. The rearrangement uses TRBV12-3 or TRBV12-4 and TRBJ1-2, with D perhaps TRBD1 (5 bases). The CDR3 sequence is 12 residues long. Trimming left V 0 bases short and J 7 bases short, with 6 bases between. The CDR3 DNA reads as TGTGCCAGCAGTTTAGCAAGGGGTGGCTACACCTTC. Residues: CASSLARGGYTF.

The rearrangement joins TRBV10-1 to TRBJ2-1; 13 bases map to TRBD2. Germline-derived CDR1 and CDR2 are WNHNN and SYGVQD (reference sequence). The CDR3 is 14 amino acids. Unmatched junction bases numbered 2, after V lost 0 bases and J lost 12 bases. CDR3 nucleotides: TGCGCCAGCAGTGAGTCCACTAGCGGGAGGGGGCAGTTCTTC. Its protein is CASSESTSGRGQFF.

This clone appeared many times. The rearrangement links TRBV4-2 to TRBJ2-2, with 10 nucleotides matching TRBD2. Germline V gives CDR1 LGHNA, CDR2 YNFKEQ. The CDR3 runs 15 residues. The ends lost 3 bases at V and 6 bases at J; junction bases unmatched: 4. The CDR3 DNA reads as TGTGCCAGCAGCCATCCTAGCGGGAGCGCCGGGGAGCTGTTTTTT. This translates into CASSHPSGSAGELFF.

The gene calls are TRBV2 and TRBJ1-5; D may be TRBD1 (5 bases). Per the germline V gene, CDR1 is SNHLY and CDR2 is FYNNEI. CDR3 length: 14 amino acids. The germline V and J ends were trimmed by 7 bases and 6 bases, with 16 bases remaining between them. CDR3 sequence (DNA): TGTGCCAGCACCGGCCAGGCGGGGGGTCAGCCCCAGCATTTT. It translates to CASTGQAGGQPQHF.

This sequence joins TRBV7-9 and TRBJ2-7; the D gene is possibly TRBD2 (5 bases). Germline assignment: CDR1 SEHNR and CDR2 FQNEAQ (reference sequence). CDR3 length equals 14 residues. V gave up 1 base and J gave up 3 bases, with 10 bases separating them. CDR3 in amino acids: CASSLDASSYEQYF. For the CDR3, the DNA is TGTGCCAGCAGCTTAGATGCTAGCAGCTACGAGCAGTACTTC.

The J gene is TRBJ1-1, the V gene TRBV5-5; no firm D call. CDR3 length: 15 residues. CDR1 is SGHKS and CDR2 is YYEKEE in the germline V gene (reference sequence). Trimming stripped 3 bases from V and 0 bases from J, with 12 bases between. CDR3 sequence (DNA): TGTGCCAGCAGCTCGAGGGCGGTCATGAACACTGAAGCTTTCTTT. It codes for CASSSRAVMNTEAFF.

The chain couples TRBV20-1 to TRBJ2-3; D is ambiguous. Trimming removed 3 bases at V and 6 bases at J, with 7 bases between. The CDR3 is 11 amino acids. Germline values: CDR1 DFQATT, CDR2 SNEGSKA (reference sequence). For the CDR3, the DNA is TGCAGTGCTAGTTCACGGGATACGCAGTATTTT. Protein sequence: CSASSRDTQYF.

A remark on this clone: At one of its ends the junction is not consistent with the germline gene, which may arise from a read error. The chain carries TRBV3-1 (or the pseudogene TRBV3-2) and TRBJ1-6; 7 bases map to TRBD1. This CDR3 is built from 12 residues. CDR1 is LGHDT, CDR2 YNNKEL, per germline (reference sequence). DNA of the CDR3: TGTGCCAGCAGCCAAGGCGACAGGGAGGTATACTTT. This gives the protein CASSQGDREVYF.

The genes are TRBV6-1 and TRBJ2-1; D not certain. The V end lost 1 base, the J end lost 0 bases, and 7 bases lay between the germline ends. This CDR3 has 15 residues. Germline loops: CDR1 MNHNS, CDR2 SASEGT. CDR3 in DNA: TGTGCCAGCAGTGAAGGAAGACTCTCCTACAATGAGCAGTTCTTC. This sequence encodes CASSEGRLSYNEQFF.

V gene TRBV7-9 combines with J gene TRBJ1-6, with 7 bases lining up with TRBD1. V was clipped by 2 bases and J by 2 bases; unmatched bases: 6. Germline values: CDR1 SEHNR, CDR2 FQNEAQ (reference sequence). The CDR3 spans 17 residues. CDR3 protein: CASSLTRQGTYNSPLHF. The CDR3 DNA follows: TGTGCCAGCAGCTTAACCCGACAGGGTACCTATAATTCACCCCTCCACTTT.

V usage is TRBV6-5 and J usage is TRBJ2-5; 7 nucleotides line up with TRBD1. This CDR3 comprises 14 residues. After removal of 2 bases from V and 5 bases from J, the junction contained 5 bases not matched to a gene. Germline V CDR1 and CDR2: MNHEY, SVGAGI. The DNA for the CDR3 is TGTGCCAGCAGTTACACAGGGGTTGGGGAGACCCAGTACTTC. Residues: CASSYTGVGETQYF.